The 18 T cell receptor beta chains below all came from one sample that was sequenced in a study of CD8 T cells in ankylosing spondylitis (dated by TCRdb to the late 2010s). Library method: 5' RACE. The run used an Illumina HiSeq 2500. TCRdb ran its own pipeline on the public reads, namely fastp trimming at Q25 and MiXCR clone calling, and kept in-frame beta chains. Merged by CDR3 protein, the rows form single entries marked with the most common genes and DNA. The sample contains 30,000 to 45,000 distinct CDR3 sequences, around 3% of them found a single time. The ten largest clones represent 2.5% to 3.5% of the sample. The sequenced sample was blood, either unsorted or a sorted T cell fraction (not recorded which). The receptors here all came from a male donor with ankylosing spondylitis or in good health (not recorded which).

The chain recombines TRBV9 with TRBJ2-3, with D uncertain. This CDR3 has 13 amino acids. Germline assignment: CDR1 SGDLS and CDR2 YYNGEE. The germline V and J ends were trimmed by 2 bases and 5 bases, with 9 bases remaining between them. CDR3 nucleotides: TGTGCCAGCAGCGTCGGACCCATAGATACGCAGTATTTT. Amino acid sequence: CASSVGPIDTQYF.

This clonotype was recorded at least ten times. This chain uses TRBV9 with TRBJ1-6, with D unclear. The CDR3 is made up of 14 amino acids. Germline CDR1 reads SGDLS; CDR2 reads YYNGEE. V lost 1 base and J lost 8, with 10 bases in between. The CDR3 DNA is TGTGCCAGCAGCGTATTAGGGAGTGATTCACCCCTCCACTTT. Amino acid sequence: CASSVLGSDSPLHF.

The table lists this clonotype with many counts. This chain connects TRBV9 to TRBJ2-1, with TRBD2 identical over 7 bases. V was pared by 0 bases and J by 12 bases, with 3 bases of the junction left unmatched. The CDR3 is 12 residues long. The germline CDR1 and CDR2 sequences are SGDLS and YYNGEE. The CDR3 spells CASSVAGRGQFF. DNA for the CDR3: TGTGCCAGCAGCGTAGCTGGGAGGGGGCAGTTCTTC.

On this clonotype: Germline and junction disagree at one end, which may indicate a read error. The chain is built from TRBV9 and TRBJ2-5, with 7 positions matching TRBD2. The V gene's germline CDR1 is SGDLS and CDR2 YYNGEE. The CDR3 is 15 amino acids. For the CDR3, the DNA is TGTACCAGCAGCGAGGGAGGGGATCGAACCGGGGCACAGTACTTC. Encoded protein: CTSSEGGDRTGAQYF.

This clonotype was observed at least ten times. The rearrangement joins TRBV9 to TRBJ2-1; perhaps TRBD2 as D (6 bases). Trimming pared 0 bases from V and 10 bases from J, leaving 11 bases between. The CDR3 runs 13 residues. Germline CDR1 and CDR2: SGDLS and YYNGEE. The DNA for the CDR3 is TGTGCCAGCAGCGTAGCTCCGGGAGTCGAGCAGTTCTTC. Its translation: CASSVAPGVEQFF.

Many counts were recorded for this clonotype. The rearrangement uses TRBV9 and TRBJ2-2; 9 bases match TRBD2. The CDR3 runs to 18 residues. The germline CDR1 and CDR2 sequences are SGDLS and YYNGEE. The junction had 6 bases not matched to a gene; V was cut back by 0 bases and J by 0 bases. CDR3 residues: CASSVELAGSPNTGELFF. DNA of the CDR3: TGTGCCAGCAGCGTAGAACTAGCGGGCTCTCCGAACACCGGGGAGCTGTTTTTT.

This clonotype was observed many times. CDR3 amino acids: CASSVRDRNNEQFF. The CDR3 DNA follows: TGTGCCAGCAGCGTACGGGACCGGAACAATGAGCAGTTCTTC. The chain is built from TRBV9 and TRBJ2-1; tentatively, D is TRBD1 or TRBD2 (5 bases each). CDR3 size: 14 residues. Germline CDR1 is SGDLS and CDR2 is YYNGEE. V was cut by 1 base and J by 5 bases, with 10 bases left in between.

This clonotype occurred many times. V gene TRBV9 combines with J gene TRBJ2-1; weak D call: TRBD2 (6 bases). The V end was cut by 0 bases, the J end by 10 bases, with 20 bases between. CDR1 and CDR2 (germline): SGDLS, YYNGEE. CDR3 length: 16 residues. CDR3 region: CASSVAIQLRDGEQFF. The CDR3 region has the DNA TGTGCCAGCAGCGTAGCCATCCAGTTGCGGGATGGGGAGCAGTTCTTC.

The sample holds many counts of this clonotype. This chain joins TRBV21-1 and TRBJ1-1. TRBV21-1 is termed a pseudogene. This CDR3 contains 15 residues. The CDR3 bases are TGTGCCAGCAGCCCCACGGAGACAATGAACACTGAAGCTTTCTTT. Translation: CASSPTETMNTEAFF.

This clonotype was seen many times. CDR3 residues: CASSTGWWNTGELFF. The CDR3 DNA follows: TGTGCCAGCAGCACGGGGTGGTGGAACACCGGGGAGCTGTTTTTT. V and J are TRBV9 and TRBJ2-2; perhaps TRBD2 as D (5 bases). Germline assignment: CDR1 SGDLS and CDR2 YYNGEE. V was cut by 4 bases and J by 1 base, with 11 bases left in between. The CDR3 length is 15 residues. Using reference TRBV9 and TRBJ2-2 for the parts outside the CDR3, the full variable domain is DSGVTQTPKHLITATGQRVTLRCSPRSGDLSVYWYQQSLDQGLQFLIQYYNGEERAKGNILERFSAQQFPDLHSELNLSSLELGDSALYFCASSTGWWNTGELFFGEGSRLTVL.

This clonotype has at least ten counts. The chain employs TRBV9 and TRBJ1-6; D uncertain. Between the trimmed V and J ends, which lost 3 bases and 5 bases, there was a span of 6 bases. The V gene's germline CDR1 is SGDLS and CDR2 YYNGEE. The CDR3 length is 13 residues. The CDR3: CASSAEHNSPLHF. Here the CDR3 DNA reads TGTGCCAGCAGCGCAGAGCATAATTCACCCCTCCACTTT.

This rearrangement joins TRBV9 to TRBJ2-3; the D gene is possibly TRBD2 (6 bases). There are 15 residues in the CDR3. The ends were cut back, 7 bases at V and 3 bases at J, with 18 bases in the middle. Germline V gene lookup returns CDR1 SGDLS and CDR2 YYNGEE. CDR3 in DNA: TGTGCCAGCTCACCGGGCGGGGCGGTGACAGATACGCAGTATTTT. It encodes CASSPGGAVTDTQYF.

There are many counts of this clonotype. This chain joins TRBV9 and TRBJ2-1, with a possible D match to TRBD1 (6 bases). The ends were cut back, 3 bases at V and 12 bases at J, with 25 bases in the middle. Germline V CDR1 and CDR2: SGDLS, YYNGEE. The CDR3 loop spans 16 amino acids. Written as DNA, the CDR3 is TGTGCCAGCAGCGGAGGGACACCGGGTACAGGGCTAAGGCAGTTCTTC. Protein: CASSGGTPGTGLRQFF.

This clonotype was found many times. J is TRBJ1-4 and V is TRBV9, with D unclear. CDR1 is SGDLS, CDR2 YYNGEE, per germline. The ends were cut back, 3 bases at V and 0 bases at J, with 9 bases in the middle. This CDR3 is built from 15 residues. The CDR3 DNA reads TGTGCCAGCAGCGCCGAGGGTGCAACTAATGAAAAACTGTTTTTT. Translating it yields CASSAEGATNEKLFF. Variable domain in full (rest from reference TRBV9 and TRBJ1-4): DSGVTQTPKHLITATGQRVTLRCSPRSGDLSVYWYQQSLDQGLQFLIQYYNGEERAKGNILERFSAQQFPDLHSELNLSSLELGDSALYFCASSAEGATNEKLFFGSGTQLSVL.

This clonotype was counted ten times or more. Relative to the germline gene, one junction end is altered; a read error may explain this. The CDR3 spells CASSLDSLNYGYTF. CDR3 bases: TGTGCCAGCAGCTTGGACAGCCTTAACTATGGATACACCTTC. The gene calls are TRBV9 and TRBJ1-2; possible D gene TRBD1, 6 bases. Germline-derived CDR1 and CDR2 are SGDLS and YYNGEE. This CDR3 spans 14 amino acids.

This clonotype was detected ten times or more. The chain has TRBV9 and TRBJ2-3, with unresolved D. Germline CDR1 SGDLS, CDR2 YYNGEE. The CDR3 runs to 15 residues. The V end lost 0 bases, the J end lost 4 bases, and 12 bases lay between the germline ends. The CDR3, as DNA: TGTGCCAGCAGCGTAGCTAGGGCCTTCGCAGATACGCAGTATTTT. This gives the protein CASSVARAFADTQYF.

This clonotype was counted ten times or more. The chain recombines TRBV9 with TRBJ2-2; no clear D. CDR1 SGDLS and CDR2 YYNGEE come from the germline V gene. This CDR3 contains 15 residues. Trimming pared 0 bases from V and 0 bases from J, leaving 6 bases between. CDR3 DNA sequence: TGTGCCAGCAGCGTAGGATCTGCGAACACCGGGGAGCTGTTTTTT. Its protein is CASSVGSANTGELFF.

Many counts were recorded for this clonotype. This chain uses TRBV9 with TRBJ2-1; TRBD2 agrees at 7 bases. The CDR3 extends over 16 amino acids. Germline lookup yields CDR1 SGDLS and CDR2 YYNGEE. V lost 0 bases to trimming and J lost 5 bases; unmatched junction nucleotides: 8. This CDR3 is CASSVEAGRKNNEQFF. CDR3 nucleotide sequence: TGTGCCAGCAGCGTAGAAGCGGGACGGAAAAACAATGAGCAGTTCTTC.